What follows describes a single T cell receptor (beta chain). Its antigen is still unknown. Ranging in age from about 6 to 95, the donors were healthy Caucasian individuals from Russia. Every sample yielded at least 6 million isolated PBMCs. These data belong to a study of blood T cells in healthy people across ages. Next came a second PCR, run for about 6 to 12 cycles, which used a sample-barcoded 5' primer along with a J-beta primer mix. TCRdb re-called the 5' RACE reads through MiXCR, storing one row per CDR3 protein. The sample contains around 1,700,000 distinct CDR3 sequences, over 25% of which appear only once. Study observations and caveats: Higher diversity, along with more naive CD4+ cells, distinguished long-lived donors from aged donors.

The specimen was blood. The sequence derives from a woman in her thirties in good health.

This CDR3 is CASSFRNRVYQETQYF. In nucleotides, the CDR3 is TGTGCCAGCAGTTTTCGGAACAGGGTGTACCAAGAGACCCAGTACTTC. The rearrangement joins TRBV28 to TRBJ2-5; D perhaps matches TRBD1 (6 bases). The CDR3 totals 16 residues. V lost 3 bases and J 0 bases, leaving 14 bases between the germline ends. Germline CDR1 is MDHEN and CDR2 is SYDVKM.